This T cell receptor (beta chain) was identified in a study of T cells in tuberculosis. TCRdb keeps only in-frame clones here, not all; method: immunoSEQ multiplex PCR. The sample has 30,000 to 40,000 clones; 94% are singletons. Germline V gives CDR1 SGHVS, CDR2 FQNEAQ. The CDR3 is made up of 16 amino acids. Trimming at V came to 1 base and at J to 1 base, leaving 0 bases not matched to a gene. The time point here: new active TB diagnosis, blood taken before or within 7 days of starting treatment. Tuberculosis was confirmed by positive sputum smear and/or M. tuberculosis culture. This specimen consisted of PBMCs, obtained at tuberculosis diagnosis. This chain connects TRBV7-8 to TRBJ2-6; 8 bases agree with TRBD1. This TCR came from an adult with tuberculosis. CDR3 bases: TGTGCCAGCAGCTTAGGGACAGGGTCTGGGGCCAACGTCCTGACTTTC. As protein: CASSLGTGSGANVLTF.